Sequencing of this T cell receptor (beta chain) was carried out in a study of OX40 agonist ivuxolimab in advanced cancers. Concerning the study at large: Ivuxolimab was an agonistic, fully human IgG2 monoclonal antibody directed against OX40 (CD134), a costimulatory receptor. The paper covers the monotherapy dose-escalation part of the phase I ivuxolimab trial, which included N ≈ 50 patients. Of the 50 to 55 patients in dose escalation, approximately 20 had hepatocellular carcinoma, some 15 had melanoma, 9 had renal cell carcinoma and 9 had head and neck cancer. Partial responses occurred in three dose-escalation patients: two with cutaneous melanoma and one with hepatocellular carcinoma. Prior anti-PD-1, anti-PD-L1 or anti-CTLA-4 therapy was permitted, and about two fifths of dose-escalation patients had received checkpoint inhibitors. Intravenous ivuxolimab was administered to patients every 2 weeks at six dose levels: 0.01, 0.1, 0.3, 1.5, 3 and 10 mg/kg. The point of sequencing TCRbeta in the periphery was to test whether ivuxolimab changed TCR sequence diversity and drove clonal T-cell expansion. In the dose-escalation cohort, 70% to 85% of patients were male, and the mean age was around 60 years, with a range of roughly 20 to 80.

The CDR3 measures 12 amino acids from cysteine to phenylalanine. The CDR3 DNA has 36 bases and is translated from base 1. The germline V gene (reference sequence) provides CDR1 SEHNR and CDR2 FQNEAQ. Compared with germline, V lacks 5 bases and J lacks 8 bases; bases without a gene match: 4. The research as a whole found: Partial responders in the 0.1-3.0 mg/kg groups had among the lowest normalized peripheral clonal expansion, especially among CD8+ T cells. At doses from 0.1 to 3.0 mg/kg, clonal expansion was seen in both CD4+ and CD8+ blood T cells between baseline and week 6. Which antigens the clonally expanded peripheral T cells were specific for was not determined. Low levels of normalized T-cell clonal expansion were also seen in some patients who did not respond. After ivuxolimab, CD8+ T cells had more expanded clones than CD4+ T cells on average.

About this clone itself: Its antigen specificity is not known. Base-call qualities are not available, and no considerably larger clone is one nucleotide away.

For sequencing of the TCRbeta CDR3 region, genomic DNA was extracted from the sorted cells. TCRbeta CDR3 regions were sequenced using the immunoSEQ Assay. This is the immuneACCESS table as TCRdb keeps it, with only in-frame sequences that have V and J called. A part of the clones is gone; compared with another copy, unresolved V genes explain less than half, and the rest is unexplained. A total of around 74,000 clones appear in this sample, approximately 92% of them only once. The ten top clones hold nearly 0.55% of the sample. The trial excluded patients who had a history of autoimmune disease or were on systemic immunosuppression. In every dose cohort, peripheral blood was drawn for TCR sequencing at baseline, cycle 4 day 1, and cycle 7 day 1. Samples were obtained from an open-label, multicenter, first-in-human phase I dose-escalation trial of ivuxolimab. Adults with locally advanced or metastatic head and neck squamous cell, hepatocellular, melanoma or renal cell carcinoma were enrolled in the trial. CD4+ and CD8+ T cells were sorted separately from peripheral blood before TCR sequencing.

This receptor was obtained from an adult with an advanced solid tumor such as melanoma, head and neck, liver or kidney cancer. Recombination linked TRBV7-9 to TRBJ2-3; TRBD1 fits 7 bases in the junction. The source was CD4+ or CD8+ T cells sorted from blood, collected in a trial of the OX40 agonist ivuxolimab. The CDR3 in this case is CASSRDSLTQYF. The DNA sequence is TGTGCCAGCAGCCGGGACAGTCTTACGCAGTATTTT.